A single sample is the source of the 14 T cell receptor beta chains below, sequenced in a study of identical twins. TCRdb ran MiXCR on the 5' RACE reads and lists one entry per CDR3 protein. The sample yields hundreds of thousands of distinct CDR3 sequences, 5.5% to 6.5% seen once. Sequencing was done on a sample of naive T cells sorted from blood. The source of these receptors is a man aged 18 to 35 in good health.

This clonotype was counted at least ten times. The chain employs TRBV12-3 or TRBV12-4 and TRBJ2-3, with 9 nucleotides matching TRBD1. The CDR3 runs to 15 residues. Germline trimming cut 3 bases from V and 0 bases from J; bases unmatched to any gene: 1. CDR3 region: CASSFDRGSTDTQYF. CDR3 sequence (DNA): TGTGCCAGCAGTTTCGACAGGGGGAGCACAGATACGCAGTATTTT.

The sample holds many counts of this clonotype. The rearrangement joins TRBV7-3 to TRBJ2-3; 7 bases fit TRBD2. Germline CDR1 reads SGHTA; CDR2 reads FQGTGA. CDR3 length: 16 residues. Trimming removed 5 bases from V and 0 bases from J; junction bases left unmatched: 8. The CDR3 spells CASSAVPRESTDTQYF. In DNA form, the CDR3 reads TGTGCCAGCAGCGCAGTCCCGCGGGAGAGCACAGATACGCAGTATTTT. Complete variable domain (other parts from reference TRBV7-3 and TRBJ2-3): GAGVSQTPSNKVTEKGKYVELRCDPISGHTALYWYRQSLGQGPEFLIYFQGTGAADDSGLPNDRFFAVRPEGSVSTLKIQRTERGDSAVYLCASSAVPRESTDTQYFGPGTRLTVL.

Ten or more counts support this clonotype. The chain combines TRBV27 with TRBJ2-7; TRBD2 aligns across 8 bases. With 6 bases clipped from V and 4 bases from J, the junction kept 11 bases outside the gene matches. Germline V CDR1 and CDR2: MNHEY, SMNVEV (reference sequence). This CDR3 is 15 amino acids long. Here the CDR3 DNA reads TGTGCCAGCAGCTGGAACGGGGGGGGAGGGTACGAGCAGTACTTC. It specifies CASSWNGGGGYEQYF.

This clonotype occurred many times. The rearrangement links TRBV5-5 to TRBJ1-6; no clear D gene. The CDR3 has 13 amino acids. Trimming took off 3 bases at V and 6 bases at J, with 7 bases between the two ends. Looked up from germline, CDR1 is SGHKS and CDR2 is YYEKEE (reference sequence). In nucleotides, the CDR3 is TGTGCCAGCAGCTGGACTCCTAATTCACCCCTCCACTTT. The encoded protein is CASSWTPNSPLHF.

In its sample, this clonotype was seen many times. The V and J genes are TRBV12-3 or TRBV12-4 and TRBJ2-7; 10 nucleotides match TRBD1. Germline trimming cut 2 bases from V and 1 base from J; bases unmatched to any gene: 14. The CDR3 spans 19 residues. The CDR3 loop reads CASSLRAKGQGEFSYEQYF. The CDR3 region has the DNA TGTGCCAGCAGTTTACGGGCCAAAGGACAGGGGGAGTTTTCCTACGAGCAGTACTTC.

This clonotype was recorded at least ten times. The gene calls are TRBV11-2 and TRBJ2-3, with D possibly matching TRBD2 (5 bases). From germline, CDR1 is SGHAT and CDR2 FQNNGV. V lost 1 base and J 0 bases, leaving 17 bases between the germline ends. This CDR3 is 18 amino acids long. The chain's CDR3 is CASSLGRGRGSSTDTQYF. CDR3 DNA: TGTGCCAGCAGCTTAGGCCGAGGAAGAGGGTCAAGCACAGATACGCAGTATTTT.

This clonotype was detected a few times. The chain uses TRBV7-9 and TRBJ2-3, with a weak D call TRBD2 (6 bases). Trimming left V 1 base short and J 6 bases short, with 20 bases between. CDR1 is SEHNR and CDR2 is FQNEAQ in the germline V gene (reference sequence). The CDR3 is made up of 17 amino acids. CDR3 DNA sequence: TGTGCCAGCAGCTTAGTTACATCCGGGACTCTTTCGGATACGCAGTATTTT. This translates into CASSLVTSGTLSDTQYF.

This clonotype was seen at least ten times. The chain uses TRBV5-1 and TRBJ2-7; 7 bases map to TRBD1. The V gene's germline CDR1 is SGHRS and CDR2 YFSETQ. The CDR3 is 14 residues long. Trimming removed 4 bases from V and 2 bases from J; junction bases left unmatched: 6. CDR3 nucleotides: TGCGCCAGCAGCACTAGACAGGGAACCTACGAGCAGTACTTC. Its protein is CASSTRQGTYEQYF.

The table lists this clonotype with many counts. This chain connects TRBV15 to TRBJ1-5; D is possibly TRBD1 (5 bases). The CDR3 length is 15 residues. V was clipped by 5 bases and J by 0 bases, with 11 bases between them. In germline, CDR1 is LNHNV, CDR2 YYDKDF (reference sequence). For the CDR3, the DNA is TGTGCCACCAGCCAAGGGCAGGGTAGCAATCAGCCCCAGCATTTT. It is translated as CATSQGQGSNQPQHF.

V usage is TRBV29-1 and J usage is TRBJ2-7; 8 bases align to TRBD2. The CDR3 is 13 residues long. CDR1 and CDR2 from the germline V gene are SQVTM and ANQGSEA. The V and J ends lost 2 bases and 3 bases, in that order; junction bases with no gene match: 3. CDR3 DNA sequence: TGCAGCGTTGAACTAGCGGGCTTCTACGAGCAGTACTTC. The encoded protein is CSVELAGFYEQYF.

This clonotype turned up a few times. The chain employs TRBV20-1 and TRBJ2-2; the match to TRBD2 covers 14 bases. Germline V lookup: CDR1 DFQATT, CDR2 SNEGSKA (reference sequence). The CDR3 runs 22 residues. With 0 bases clipped from V and 0 bases from J, the junction kept 15 bases outside the gene matches. Written as DNA, the CDR3 is TGCAGTGCTAGAGATCCGAGGACTAGCGGGAGGCTTAGATATTCGAACACCGGGGAGCTGTTTTTT. It translates to CSARDPRTSGRLRYSNTGELFF.

This clonotype was detected only a few times. V and J are TRBV7-8 and TRBJ2-1; tentative D call: TRBD2 (6 bases). Germline V gene sequence: CDR1 SGHVS, CDR2 FQNEAQ. Trimming took off 5 bases at V and 10 bases at J, with 21 bases between the two ends. The CDR3 sequence is 15 residues long. The CDR3 reads CASSAWDSRSPEQFF. The DNA of the CDR3 is TGTGCCAGCAGCGCCTGGGACTCTCGGTCCCCGGAGCAGTTCTTC.

This chain uses TRBV5-1 with TRBJ1-3; 7 positions agree with TRBD1. This CDR3 contains 16 residues. Germline loops: CDR1 SGHRS, CDR2 YFSETQ. V gave up 4 bases and J gave up 0 bases; unmatched junction bases: 7. The CDR3 loop reads CASSRGQSSSGNTIYF. As DNA, the CDR3 is TGCGCCAGCAGCCGGGGACAGTCGAGCTCTGGAAACACCATATATTTT.

This clonotype has a handful of counts. The gene calls are TRBV18 and TRBJ2-5; tentative D call: TRBD2 (5 bases). This CDR3 spans 17 amino acids. CDR1 KGHSH and CDR2 LQKENI come from the germline V gene. V was shortened by 3 bases and J by 2 bases, with 19 bases between the two germline ends. The CDR3 here is CASSPVGRTSLQETQYF. For the CDR3, the DNA is TGTGCCAGCTCACCTGTCGGAAGGACTTCACTTCAAGAGACCCAGTACTTC.